The 7 T cell receptor beta chains listed next were all sequenced from one sample in a study of T cell responses to AZD1222 COVID-19 vaccine. TCRdb's table, derived via immunoSEQ multiplex PCR, lists solely in-frame clones and lacks some. The data contain 140,000 to 150,000 clones, around 84% of them singletons. The sample consisted of peripheral blood, taken 28 days after the second AZD1222 dose. Every receptor here comes from an adult who received the AZD1222 COVID-19 vaccine.

This rearrangement joins TRBV30 to TRBJ1-4, with D perhaps TRBD1 (6 bases). This CDR3 region has 12 residues. Germline values: CDR1 GTSNPN, CDR2 SVGIG (reference sequence). Trimming left V 5 bases short and J 6 bases short, with 10 bases between. The CDR3 reads CAWAGADEKLFF. Written as DNA, the CDR3 is TGTGCCTGGGCAGGGGCCGATGAAAAACTGTTTTTT.

The V and J genes are TRBV3-1 (or the pseudogene TRBV3-2) and TRBJ2-4, with 9 bases fitting TRBD1. CDR1 is LGHDT and CDR2 is YNNKEL in the germline V gene (reference sequence). J was trimmed by 9 bases and V by 6 bases; bases with no gene match: 6. There are 13 residues in the CDR3. The CDR3 sequence: CASSWTGDGIQYF. The CDR3 region has the DNA TGTGCCAGCAGTTGGACAGGGGATGGCATTCAGTACTTC.

The gene calls are TRBV4-2 and TRBJ1-6, with D hard to call. V lost 4 bases to trimming and J lost 8 bases, with 21 bases between them. Germline loops: CDR1 LGHNA, CDR2 YNFKEQ. The CDR3 consists of 17 residues. Here the CDR3 reads CASSPQVASGWYSPLHF. The CDR3 bases are TGTGCCAGCAGCCCCCAAGTAGCAAGCGGGTGGTATTCACCCCTCCACTTT.

This clone was observed a few times. The J gene is TRBJ2-7, the V gene TRBV11-2, with unresolved D. Germline V gene data show CDR1 as SGHAT and CDR2 as FQNNGV. Trimming shortened V by 1 base and J by 2 bases, and 12 bases separated the two germline ends. CDR3 size: 15 residues. CDR3 sequence: CASSLGTDSTYEQYF. CDR3 coding DNA: TGTGCCAGCAGCTTAGGAACCGACTCAACCTACGAGCAGTACTTC.

This clone was counted between two and nine times. The chain combines TRBV5-1 with TRBJ1-5, with unresolved D. The CDR3 consists of 14 residues. The germline gives CDR1 SGHRS, CDR2 YFSETQ. The V end was cut by 0 bases, the J end by 5 bases, with 9 bases between. The CDR3 region is CASSLGGGDQPQHF. The CDR3 DNA follows: TGCGCCAGCAGCTTGGGAGGTGGCGATCAGCCCCAGCATTTT. Variable domain in full (rest from reference TRBV5-1 and TRBJ1-5): KAGVTQTPRYLIKTRGQQVTLSCSPISGHRSVSWYQQTPGQGLQFLFEYFSETQRNKGNFPGRFSGRQFSNSRSEMNVSTLELGDSALYLCASSLGGGDQPQHFGDGTRLSIL.

The rearrangement joins TRBV9 to TRBJ2-1; 8 bases line up with TRBD2. Germline-derived CDR1 and CDR2 are SGDLS and YYNGEE. The CDR3 extends over 14 amino acids. V lost 0 bases to trimming and J lost 6 bases; unmatched junction nucleotides: 2. CDR3 bases: TGTGCCAGCAGCGTAGGGGGACTAGTCAATGAGCAGTTCTTC. It is translated as CASSVGGLVNEQFF. The variable domain in full, completed from reference TRBV9 and TRBJ2-1, reads DSGVTQTPKHLITATGQRVTLRCSPRSGDLSVYWYQQSLDQGLQFLIQYYNGEERAKGNILERFSAQQFPDLHSELNLSSLELGDSALYFCASSVGGLVNEQFFGPGTRLTVL.

The chain recombines TRBV30 with TRBJ1-1; maybe TRBD1 (5 bases). Germline V lookup: CDR1 GTSNPN, CDR2 SVGIG (reference sequence). The CDR3 has 11 amino acids. Trimming cost V 4 bases and J 5 bases, with 8 bases left between them. CDR3 sequence reads: CAWMGETEAFF. Here the CDR3 DNA reads TGTGCCTGGATGGGGGAAACTGAAGCTTTCTTT.